These T cell receptor beta chains were read from a single sample in a study of blood T cell repertoires in COVID-19. Measured with immunoSEQ multiplex PCR; TCRdb has only the in-frame clones, and not every one. The sample carries 15,000 to 20,000 clones, 82% recorded once. The material sequenced was peripheral blood. The receptor set was obtained from a human donor in a cohort sampled during active COVID-19. Each CDR3 is given with its conserved first and last residue. The D gene is left open where the match is weak. Clone size, where shown, is once, few, many, or a class for clones that have expanded.

TRBJ1-4 once TRBV6-5 - TGTGCCAGCAGGCCTACCGGGGGGCAGGGTGAAAAACTGTTTTTT CASRPTGGQGEKLFF
TRBJ2-7 - TRBV6-6 TRBD2 TGTGCCAGCACCATGGGACTAGCGGATTACGAGCAGTACTTC CASTMGLADYEQYF
TRBJ2-2 - TRBV19 - TGTGCCAGTAATAACCCTCCGGACACCGGGGAGCTGTTTTTT CASNNPPDTGELFF
TRBJ2-1 - TRBV9 TRBD1 TGTGCCAGCAGCGTAGGGTCTAGGGGGCACAATGAGCAGTTCTTC CASSVGSRGHNEQFF
TRBJ2-7 once TRBV28 TRBD2 TGTGCCAGCAGTCCCCGGCGGGAGTTCGCCGAGCAGTACTTC CASSPRREFAEQYF
TRBJ2-2 few TRBV3-1/TRBV3-2 - TGTGCCAGCAGCCAAGATGGCAACACCGGGGAGCTGTTTTTT CASSQDGNTGELFF
TRBJ2-3 - TRBV6-4 - TGTGCCAGCAGTGAGAGGGTAGCCTCCACAGATACGCAGTATTTT CASSERVASTDTQYF
TRBJ2-3 - TRBV11-3 - TGTGCCAGCAGCTTAGATGCGACTGTCTCAGATACGCAGTATTTT CASSLDATVSDTQYF
TRBJ2-5 - TRBV7-8 TRBD2 TGTGCCACACTAGCGGGAGGGCCGAAGAGAGAGACCCAGTACTTC CATLAGGPKRETQYF
TRBJ2-2 once TRBV20-1 - TGCAGTGCTAGTCGGACAGGAGGGGTGGCCGGGGAGCTGTTTTTT CSASRTGGVAGELFF
TRBJ2-7 - TRBV9 - TGTGCCAGCAGCGTAGGGGTGACTAGTGTCAACGAGCAGTACTTC CASSVGVTSVNEQYF
TRBJ1-3 medium-sized TRBV4-3 TRBD1 TGCGCCAGCAGCCAAGCAGGGACAGGGTCTGGAAACACCATATATTTT CASSQAGTGSGNTIYF
TRBJ2-4 - TRBV28 - TGTGCCAGTACATTATCCACTCAGGGATACATTCAGTACTTC CASTLSTQGYIQYF
TRBJ2-1 - TRBV27 TRBD2 TGTGCCAGCAGTTCCGGACTAGCGGGAGGAAATGAGCAGTTCTTC CASSSGLAGGNEQFF
TRBJ2-1 - TRBV6-4 TRBD2 TGTGCCAGCACTCGAACGGCTAGCGGCGAAAATGAGCAGTTCTTC CASTRTASGENEQFF
TRBJ1-4 once TRBV7-2 - TGTGCCAGCAGCTTAGTAGGTCAGGGAGGCGAAAAACTGTTTTTT CASSLVGQGGEKLFF
TRBJ2-7 - TRBV2 - TGTGCCAGCTATGGCTTACAATCCGACGAGCAGTACTTC CASYGLQSDEQYF